A single sample gave rise to the 26 T cell receptor beta chains below, sequenced in a study of T cell responses to AZD1222 COVID-19 vaccine. Measured with immunoSEQ multiplex PCR; TCRdb has only the in-frame clones, and not every one. The table lists fewer than 150,000 clones, roughly 88% of them singletons. Source: peripheral blood, taken 28 days after the second AZD1222 dose. All receptors derive from an adult who received the AZD1222 COVID-19 vaccine.

This clone appeared once. V gene TRBV6-4 combines with J gene TRBJ1-6, with 11 bases that match TRBD1. CDR1 MRHNA and CDR2 SNTAGT come from the germline V gene. After removal of 4 bases from V and 9 bases from J, the junction contained 5 bases not matched to a gene. The CDR3 is made up of 15 amino acids. In nucleotides, the CDR3 is TGTGCCAGCAGTGGGGACAGGGGGAAAACTTCACCCCTCCACTTT. Encoded protein: CASSGDRGKTSPLHF.

The J gene is TRBJ1-5, the V gene TRBV30; 9 bases are a match to TRBD1. The CDR3 contains 14 residues. Germline loops: CDR1 GTSNPN, CDR2 SVGIG (reference sequence). After removal of 1 base from V and 7 bases from J, the junction contained 5 bases not matched to a gene. CDR3 in DNA: TGTGCCTGGAGTGGGACAGGGGATGGACAGCCCCAGCATTTT. Translated, it gives CAWSGTGDGQPQHF.

This sequence joins TRBV28 and TRBJ1-3; D gene unclear. Trimming took off 6 bases at V and 1 base at J, with 4 bases between the two ends. The CDR3 totals 12 residues. CDR1 and CDR2 from the germline V gene are MDHEN and SYDVKM. CDR3 DNA: TGTGCCAGCAGAAGATCTGGAAACACCATATATTTT. This gives the protein CASRRSGNTIYF.

The rearrangement uses TRBV5-1 and TRBJ2-5; 7 positions match TRBD2. Trimming took 3 bases from V and 3 from J; bases not matched to a gene: 11. The CDR3 runs 16 residues. Germline V CDR1 and CDR2: SGHRS, YFSETQ. CDR3 coding DNA: TGCGCCAGCAGCTACCAAAACCGCGGGAGAAAAGAGACCCAGTACTTC. It codes for CASSYQNRGRKETQYF.

The chain carries TRBV6-5 and TRBJ2-2; 9 nucleotides line up with TRBD1. CDR1 is MNHEY, CDR2 SVGAGI, per germline. CDR3 length: 14 residues. Germline trimming cut 6 bases from V and 8 bases from J; bases unmatched to any gene: 7. The CDR3 loop reads CASSRQGVSGELFF. Here the CDR3 DNA reads TGTGCCAGCAGCAGACAGGGGGTGTCGGGGGAGCTGTTTTTT.

The V and J genes are TRBV28 and TRBJ1-5; 8 positions match TRBD1. Germline assignment: CDR1 MDHEN and CDR2 SYDVKM. The CDR3 has 15 amino acids. The V and J ends lost 1 base and 6 bases, in that order; junction bases with no gene match: 5. DNA for the CDR3: TGTGCCAGCAGTTTATTCGGACAGGGTCTTCAGCCCCAGCATTTT. Protein product: CASSLFGQGLQPQHF.

The rearrangement uses TRBV4-2 and TRBJ2-5; the match to TRBD2 covers 8 bases. In germline, CDR1 is LGHNA, CDR2 YNFKEQ. Trimming at V came to 1 base and at J to 2 bases, leaving 9 bases not matched to a gene. This CDR3 has 17 residues. CDR3 coding DNA: TGTGCCAGCAGCCAAGGTGTTAGCGGGATTGGACAAGAGACCCAGTACTTC. This encodes CASSQGVSGIGQETQYF.

The rearrangement joins TRBV7-8 to TRBJ1-6, with D tentatively TRBD1 (6 bases). Germline CDR1 is SGHVS and CDR2 is FQNEAQ. Trimming cost V 1 base and J 5 bases, with 9 bases left between them. The CDR3 runs 15 residues. CDR3 DNA sequence: TGTGCCAGCAGCTTAGTGGACAGTAATAATTCACCCCTCCACTTT. Translating it yields CASSLVDSNNSPLHF.

This clone was observed once. The chain joins TRBV10-2 to TRBJ2-5; TRBD1 matches at 8 bases. J gave up 0 bases and V 6 bases, and 3 bases lay outside the gene matches. CDR1 is WSHSY and CDR2 is SAAADI in the germline V gene. The CDR3 totals 14 residues. CDR3 loop: CASRGTGNQETQYF. DNA for the CDR3: TGCGCCAGCAGGGGGACAGGCAACCAAGAGACCCAGTACTTC.

The rearrangement joins TRBV7-9 to TRBJ1-1, with D tentatively TRBD1 (5 bases). The germline V gene encodes CDR1 SEHNR and CDR2 FQNEAQ (reference sequence). CDR3 length: 13 amino acids. V gave up 2 bases and J gave up 1 base, with 5 bases separating them. CDR3 sequence reads: CASSLTGNTEAFF. The CDR3 DNA sequence: TGTGCCAGCAGCTTAACAGGGAACACTGAAGCTTTCTTT. The variable domain in full, with the rest retrieved from reference TRBV7-9 and TRBJ1-1, is DTGVSQNPRHKITKRGQNVTFRCDPISEHNRLYWYRQTLGQGPEFLTYFQNEAQLEKSRLLSDRFSAERPKGSFSTLEIQRTEQGDSAMYLCASSLTGNTEAFFGQGTRLTVV.

The chain combines TRBV5-1 with TRBJ1-4, with 7 bases fitting TRBD1. This CDR3 is built from 16 residues. Looked up from germline, CDR1 is SGHRS and CDR2 is YFSETQ. The V gene end was trimmed by 4 bases and the J gene end by 0 bases; junction bases not matched to a gene: 6. The CDR3 DNA follows: TGCGCCAGCAGCCTGCAGGGGGTTGCAACTAATGAAAAACTGTTTTTT. Translated, it gives CASSLQGVATNEKLFF.

The V gene is TRBV28, the J gene TRBJ1-2, with D hard to call. Looked up from germline, CDR1 is MDHEN and CDR2 is SYDVKM. V was cut by 3 bases and J by 5 bases, with 16 bases left in between. CDR3 size: 15 residues. CDR3 residues: CASSFQGLGGYGYTF. DNA for the CDR3: TGTGCCAGCAGTTTCCAAGGGTTAGGAGGGTATGGCTACACCTTC.

The genes are TRBV28 and TRBJ1-4; D is undetermined. Germline V CDR1 and CDR2: MDHEN, SYDVKM. The V and J ends lost 6 bases and 7 bases respectively, with 15 bases between them. The CDR3 spans 14 residues. This CDR3 reads CASRPTGRSEKLFF. CDR3 DNA: TGTGCCAGCAGGCCTACCGGGAGGTCTGAAAAACTGTTTTTT.

The V call is TRBV5-4, the J call TRBJ2-3; D tentatively reads TRBD1 or TRBD2 (6 bases each). V was shortened by 1 base and J by 0 bases, with 9 bases between the two germline ends. The CDR3 is made up of 15 amino acids. Germline values: CDR1 SGHNT, CDR2 YYREEE (reference sequence). The CDR3 bases are TGTGCCAGCAGCTTGAAGGGGGGAAGCACAGATACGCAGTATTTT. It yields the protein CASSLKGGSTDTQYF.

This clone was found once. The chain joins TRBV19 to TRBJ2-1; D may match TRBD1 or TRBD2 (5 bases each). Between the trimmed V and J ends, which lost 3 bases and 6 bases, there was a span of 9 bases. Germline V lookup: CDR1 LNHDA, CDR2 SQIVND (reference sequence). This CDR3 comprises 13 residues. The CDR3: CASSILRGNEQFF. The CDR3 DNA reads as TGTGCCAGTAGTATTTTGAGGGGCAATGAGCAGTTCTTC.

The CDR3 loop reads CASSKFGDTQYF. In DNA, the CDR3 is TGCGCCAGCAGTAAGTTCGGGGATACGCAGTATTTT. V gene TRBV10-2 combines with J gene TRBJ2-3; D gene uncertain. The CDR3 runs to 12 residues. Germline-derived CDR1 and CDR2 are WSHSY and SAAADI. The V end was cut by 5 bases, the J end by 6 bases, with 9 bases between.

The chain combines TRBV19 with TRBJ1-5; D ambiguous. CDR3 length: 15 amino acids. The germline V and J ends were trimmed by 1 base and 4 bases, with 11 bases remaining between them. Germline values: CDR1 LNHDA, CDR2 SQIVND (reference sequence). CDR3 loop: CASSIVQAENQPQHF. CDR3 nucleotides: TGTGCCAGTAGTATAGTTCAGGCGGAAAATCAGCCCCAGCATTTT.

V is TRBV19 and J is TRBJ1-5; the D is unclear. The CDR3 is 14 amino acids. Germline CDR1 LNHDA, CDR2 SQIVND (reference sequence). V lost 5 bases to trimming and J lost 2 bases, with 10 bases between them. The CDR3 DNA reads TGTGCCAGTAGTGAGAGGGCGGGCAATCAGCCCCAGCATTTT. Its translation: CASSERAGNQPQHF. Filled out from reference TRBV19 and TRBJ1-5, the complete variable domain reads DGGITQSPKYLFRKEGQNVTLSCEQNLNHDAMYWYRQDPGQGLRLIYYSQIVNDFQKGDIAEGYSVSREKKESFPLTVTSAQKNPTAFYLCASSERAGNQPQHFGDGTRLSIL.

The chain employs TRBV11-1 and TRBJ2-7; 8 bases match TRBD1. The CDR3 has 15 residues. Trimming took 5 bases from V and 6 from J; bases not matched to a gene: 12. The germline V gene has CDR1 SGHAT and CDR2 FQDESV (reference sequence). CDR3 bases: TGTGCCAGCAGCCTCTCTGGGACAGGTCGGATCGAGCAGTACTTC. Protein: CASSLSGTGRIEQYF.

The gene calls are TRBV7-8 and TRBJ1-1; D gene ambiguous. V lost 3 bases, J lost 3 bases, and 11 bases lay in between. Germline CDR1 is SGHVS and CDR2 is FQNEAQ. This CDR3 is 14 amino acids long. In nucleotides, the CDR3 is TGTGCCAGCAGCTTTCAGATATCCGACACTGAAGCTTTCTTT. Translated: CASSFQISDTEAFF. The whole variable domain, remainder taken from reference TRBV7-8 and TRBJ1-1, is GAGVSQSPRYKVAKRGQDVALRCDPISGHVSLFWYQQALGQGPEFLTYFQNEAQLDKSGLPSDRFFAERPEGSVSTLKIQRTQQEDSAVYLCASSFQISDTEAFFGQGTRLTVV.

This rearrangement joins TRBV10-3 to TRBJ1-5; D ambiguous. Germline-derived CDR1 and CDR2 are ENHRY and SYGVKD. The CDR3 is 15 amino acids. With 1 base removed from V and 0 bases from J, the gap between germline ends came to 7 bases. The CDR3 DNA reads as TGTGCCATCAGTGAGTGGGCCGGTAGCAATCAGCCCCAGCATTTT. It translates to CAISEWAGSNQPQHF.

The V gene is TRBV5-4, the J gene TRBJ2-2, with 8 bases matching TRBD1. This CDR3 is built from 15 residues. CDR1 SGHNT and CDR2 YYREEE come from the germline V gene (reference sequence). The V segment lost 3 bases and the J segment 4 bases; nucleotides outside the gene matches: 5. In nucleotides, the CDR3 is TGTGCCAGCAGCTACGTCAGGGGGCGCACCGGGGAGCTGTTTTTT. Translated: CASSYVRGRTGELFF. Supplemented by reference TRBV5-4 and TRBJ2-2, the full variable domain reads ETGVTQSPTHLIKTRGQQVTLRCSSQSGHNTVSWYQQALGQGPQFIFQYYREEENGRGNFPPRFSGLQFPNYSSELNVNALELDDSALYLCASSYVRGRTGELFFGEGSRLTVL.

The chain combines TRBV7-8 with TRBJ1-1, with D unresolved. V lost 5 bases, J lost 5 bases, and 15 bases lay in between. CDR3 length equals 14 residues. In germline, CDR1 is SGHVS, CDR2 FQNEAQ. CDR3 region: CASSIQPGWTEAFF. The DNA of the CDR3 is TGTGCCAGCAGCATACAACCCGGTTGGACTGAAGCTTTCTTT. Full variable domain (remainder filled in from reference TRBV7-8 and TRBJ1-1): GAGVSQSPRYKVAKRGQDVALRCDPISGHVSLFWYQQALGQGPEFLTYFQNEAQLDKSGLPSDRFFAERPEGSVSTLKIQRTQQEDSAVYLCASSIQPGWTEAFFGQGTRLTVV.

The rearrangement links TRBV2 to TRBJ2-7; possibly TRBD1 or TRBD2 for D (6 bases each). Germline CDR1 SNHLY, CDR2 FYNNEI. CDR3 length: 12 residues. CDR3 amino acids: CATRGPPYEQYF. The CDR3 DNA reads TGTGCAACACGGGGGCCGCCTTACGAGCAGTACTTC. The full variable domain, with the rest looked up from reference TRBV2 and TRBJ2-7, is EPEVTQTPSHQVTQMGQEVILRCVPISNHLYFYWYRQILGQKVEFLVSFYNNEISEKSEIFDDQFSVERPDGSNFTLKIRSTKLEDSAMYFCATRGPPYEQYFGPGTRLTVT.

V gene TRBV6-1 combines with J gene TRBJ2-3; D remains unclear. Germline CDR1 is MNHNS and CDR2 is SASEGT. The V end was cut by 2 bases, the J end by 0 bases, with 12 bases between. The CDR3 is 16 residues long. CDR3 residues: CASSEQAGASTDTQYF. CDR3 nucleotides: TGTGCCAGCAGTGAACAGGCAGGTGCTAGCACAGATACGCAGTATTTT.

The chain has TRBV6-5 and TRBJ2-2, with 9 nucleotides matching TRBD2. This CDR3 contains 14 residues. Germline V lookup: CDR1 MNHEY, CDR2 SVGAGI. With 8 bases clipped from V and 3 bases from J, the junction kept 4 bases outside the gene matches. CDR3 coding DNA: TGTGCCAGCGGTATAGCGGGAGACACCGGGGAGCTGTTTTTT. Encoded protein: CASGIAGDTGELFF.